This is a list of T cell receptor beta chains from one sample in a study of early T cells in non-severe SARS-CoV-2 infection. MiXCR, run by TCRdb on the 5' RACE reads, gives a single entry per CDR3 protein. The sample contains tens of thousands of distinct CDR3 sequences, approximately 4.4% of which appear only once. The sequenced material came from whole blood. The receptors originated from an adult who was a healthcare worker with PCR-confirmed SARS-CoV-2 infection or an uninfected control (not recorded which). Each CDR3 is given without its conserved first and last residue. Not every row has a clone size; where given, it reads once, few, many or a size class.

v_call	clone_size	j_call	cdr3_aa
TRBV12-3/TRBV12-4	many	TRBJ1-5	ASSPGRVQPQH
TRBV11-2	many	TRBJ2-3	ASSFKGDGTDTQY
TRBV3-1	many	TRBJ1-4	ASSQETAGSQKLF
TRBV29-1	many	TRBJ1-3	SVDEGSGNTIY
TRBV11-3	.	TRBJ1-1	ASSLGAGRNTEAF
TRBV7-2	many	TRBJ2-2	ASSGPYQAPTNTGELF
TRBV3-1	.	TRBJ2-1	ASSLAGYANEQF
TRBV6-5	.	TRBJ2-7	ASSPGPSGSYEQY
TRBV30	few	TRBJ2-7	AWMREQY
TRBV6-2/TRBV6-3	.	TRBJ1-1	ASSYFGQNTEAF
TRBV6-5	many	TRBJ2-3	ASSSRISLAGDTQY
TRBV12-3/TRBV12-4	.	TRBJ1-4	ASSAIGGKGEKLF
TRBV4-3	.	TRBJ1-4	ASSSGTGDEKLF
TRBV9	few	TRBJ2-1	ASSVELAGFTYNEQF
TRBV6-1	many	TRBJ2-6	ASSEGDRVFSGANVLT
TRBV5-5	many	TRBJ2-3	ASSLWRPGQGTVSTDTQY
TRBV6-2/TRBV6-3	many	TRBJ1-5	ASSSTTVDDSNQPQH
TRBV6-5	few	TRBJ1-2	ASSPTGFTGYT
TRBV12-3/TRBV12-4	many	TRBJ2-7	ASSQRVGTRTYEQY
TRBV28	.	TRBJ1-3	ASSLTVGIVMTGNTIY
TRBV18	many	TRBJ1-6	ASSPGTGNSPLH
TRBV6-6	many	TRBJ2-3	ASSYSGVTDTQY
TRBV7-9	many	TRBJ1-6	ASSTPQGAYNSPLH
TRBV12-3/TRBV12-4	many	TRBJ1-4	ASSSYEKLF
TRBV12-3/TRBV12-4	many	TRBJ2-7	ASSSGGTVRYEQY
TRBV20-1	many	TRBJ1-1	SARDFSRGNTEAF
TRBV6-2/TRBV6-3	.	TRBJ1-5	ASSYRLDRSNQPQH
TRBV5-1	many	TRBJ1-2	ASRRDGEDYGYT
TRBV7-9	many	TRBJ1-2	ASSSSGPEGYT
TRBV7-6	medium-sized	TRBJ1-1	ASSSGQGKYEAF
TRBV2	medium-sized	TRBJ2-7	ASGTVYEQY
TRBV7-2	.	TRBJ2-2	ASSLRQTTGELF
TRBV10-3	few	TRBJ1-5	AIGGASQPQH
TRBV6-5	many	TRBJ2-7	ASRRAGTSGRYEQY
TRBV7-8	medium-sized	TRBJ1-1	ASSKTGAAPLNTEAF
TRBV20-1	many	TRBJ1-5	SAAPGNQPQH
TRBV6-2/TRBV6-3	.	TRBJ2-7	ASSYSTDKAGAAYEQY
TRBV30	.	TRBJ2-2	AGGQGIGELF
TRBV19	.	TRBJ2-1	ASGEPGYNEQF
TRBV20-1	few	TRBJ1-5	SATRTDYSNQPQH
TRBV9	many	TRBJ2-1	ASSVSWLGEQF
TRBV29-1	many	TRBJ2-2	SGGTGNTGELF
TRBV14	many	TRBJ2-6	ASSQDAGQDYSGANVLT
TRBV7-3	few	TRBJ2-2	ASSLTRGGTFENTGELF
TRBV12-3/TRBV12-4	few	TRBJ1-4	ASSLTGKIEKLF
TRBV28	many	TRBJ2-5	ASRGLLIPSSVQY
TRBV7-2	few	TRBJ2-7	ASSFVPGNEQY